This is a list of T cell receptor beta chains from one sample in a study of blood T cell repertoires in COVID-19. Sequencing used immunoSEQ multiplex PCR; TCRdb keeps in-frame clones, though not all of them. The repertoire holds around 270,000 clones, about 89% seen once, with around 0.84% in the top ten. Sequences were obtained from peripheral blood. The source is a man aged 25-45 years with acute or convalescent COVID-19. Each CDR3 is given with its conserved first and last residue. The order of the fields is CDR3 DNA, CDR3 protein, D gene, J gene, CDR3 length, clone size, V gene. A D gene is named only where the DNA matches it firmly. The size of a clone is reported for some rows only, either as once, few or many, or as a class for expanded clones.

DNA: TGTGCCAGCAGCACGGGCAGGGGGGTCACAGATACGCAGTATTTT; CDR3: CASSTGRGVTDTQYF; D: -; J: TRBJ2-3; length: 15; size: -; V: TRBV5-5
DNA: TGCGCCAGCAGCTTGCCCCCATTTCACTCGGGGTTCGGGGAGCTGTTTTTT; CDR3: CASSLPPFHSGFGELFF; D: -; J: TRBJ2-2; length: 17; size: -; V: TRBV5-1
DNA: TGTGCCAGCAGCTTATCACAAAACACCGGGGAGCTGTTTTTT; CDR3: CASSLSQNTGELFF; D: -; J: TRBJ2-2; length: 14; size: -; V: TRBV7-9
DNA: TGTGCCAGCAGTTTAGACGGAACTATCTATGGCTACACCTTC; CDR3: CASSLDGTIYGYTF; D: -; J: TRBJ1-2; length: 14; size: -; V: TRBV27
DNA: TGTGCCAGCAGCCTTCAGAGCGGGATATTATATACGCAGTATTTT; CDR3: CASSLQSGILYTQYF; D: TRBD2; J: TRBJ2-3; length: 15; size: few; V: TRBV5-6
DNA: TGTGCCTGGAGTCCCCCCGGGACATTTAACTATGGCTACACCTTC; CDR3: CAWSPPGTFNYGYTF; D: -; J: TRBJ1-2; length: 15; size: -; V: TRBV30
DNA: TGTGCCAGTAGTATAGATGGGCCGGCCTATGGCTACACCTTC; CDR3: CASSIDGPAYGYTF; D: -; J: TRBJ1-2; length: 14; size: -; V: TRBV19
DNA: TGTGCCAGCAGCGACGGGACTAGCGGCCAAGAGACCCAGTACTTC; CDR3: CASSDGTSGQETQYF; D: TRBD2; J: TRBJ2-5; length: 15; size: -; V: TRBV3-1/TRBV3-2
DNA: TGTGCCACCATTGGCCCGATTTTTGTAGACTCAGACACAGATACGCAGTATTTT; CDR3: CATIGPIFVDSDTDTQYF; D: -; J: TRBJ2-3; length: 18; size: -; V: TRBV19
DNA: TGTGCCTGGAGTTCGGGAGGTAATTCACCCCTCCACTTT; CDR3: CAWSSGGNSPLHF; D: -; J: TRBJ1-6; length: 13; size: -; V: TRBV30
DNA: TGTGCCAGCAGCCAAGACTATGGGAGCCCTCCGGGCGAGCAGTACTTC; CDR3: CASSQDYGSPPGEQYF; D: -; J: TRBJ2-7; length: 16; size: -; V: TRBV3-1/TRBV3-2
DNA: TGTGCCAGCAGCTTAGATAGAGGTGAAGCTTTCTTT; CDR3: CASSLDRGEAFF; D: -; J: TRBJ1-1; length: 12; size: -; V: TRBV11-3
DNA: TGTGCCAGCAGTTCGACAGGGGACTATGGCTACACCTTC; CDR3: CASSSTGDYGYTF; D: TRBD1; J: TRBJ1-2; length: 13; size: -; V: TRBV6-2/TRBV6-3
DNA: TGTGCCTGGAGTGTAACGGGAAACTATGGCTACACCTTC; CDR3: CAWSVTGNYGYTF; D: -; J: TRBJ1-2; length: 13; size: -; V: TRBV30
DNA: TGTGCCAGCAGCTTAGACAGACTCTCTGGAAACACCATATATTTT; CDR3: CASSLDRLSGNTIYF; D: -; J: TRBJ1-3; length: 15; size: -; V: TRBV11-2
DNA: TGTGCCAGCAGTGACAGAAATTCACCCCTCCACTTT; CDR3: CASSDRNSPLHF; D: -; J: TRBJ1-6; length: 12; size: -; V: TRBV27
DNA: TGTGCCAGCACCGAGGGAGGAAAAGGGGAGCAGTACTTC; CDR3: CASTEGGKGEQYF; D: -; J: TRBJ2-7; length: 13; size: -; V: TRBV6-5
DNA: TGTGCCAGCAGTTACGAGTCGGGAGGTACGCAGTATTTT; CDR3: CASSYESGGTQYF; D: TRBD2; J: TRBJ2-3; length: 13; size: -; V: TRBV6-5
DNA: TGTGCCAGCAGTTACCTAGCGGGAGCTGGCAATGAGCAGTTCTTC; CDR3: CASSYLAGAGNEQFF; D: TRBD2; J: TRBJ2-1; length: 15; size: -; V: TRBV5-5
DNA: TGCGCCAGCAGGACCCGCACAGGGGGCTTCTGGGATGAGCAGTTCTTC; CDR3: CASRTRTGGFWDEQFF; D: TRBD1; J: TRBJ2-1; length: 16; size: -; V: TRBV5-1
DNA: TGTGCCGCCGGGGGGTCCGATTATTCACCCCTCCACTTT; CDR3: CAAGGSDYSPLHF; D: -; J: TRBJ1-6; length: 13; size: -; V: TRBV28
DNA: TGTGCCAGTAGTCGAACACCCTCTCAGGGTAACTATGGCTACACCTTC; CDR3: CASSRTPSQGNYGYTF; D: -; J: TRBJ1-2; length: 16; size: -; V: TRBV19
DNA: TGTGCCAGCAGCTCGTATTCCGGGACAGGGGGGAACGAGCAGTACTTC; CDR3: CASSSYSGTGGNEQYF; D: TRBD1; J: TRBJ2-7; length: 16; size: -; V: TRBV7-8
DNA: TGTGCCAGTAGGATGGACAGAGCCCATTACACTGAAGCTTTCTTT; CDR3: CASRMDRAHYTEAFF; D: -; J: TRBJ1-1; length: 15; size: -; V: TRBV19
DNA: TGTGCCAGCAGTTATGACAGGAATAGCAATCAGCCCCAGCATTTT; CDR3: CASSYDRNSNQPQHF; D: -; J: TRBJ1-5; length: 15; size: -; V: TRBV11-2
DNA: TGTGCCAGTAGTATTGCAGTGAACACTGAAGCTTTCTTT; CDR3: CASSIAVNTEAFF; D: -; J: TRBJ1-1; length: 13; size: -; V: TRBV19
DNA: TGTGCCTGGAGTCCACTTTCCTACAATGAGCAGTTCTTC; CDR3: CAWSPLSYNEQFF; D: -; J: TRBJ2-1; length: 13; size: many; V: TRBV30
DNA: TGCAGTGCTATGAGAAACACTGAAGCTTTCTTT; CDR3: CSAMRNTEAFF; D: -; J: TRBJ1-1; length: 11; size: few; V: TRBV20-1
DNA: TGTGCCAGCAGTCCTTCTTCGGGAACCACTCAGCCCCAGCATTTT; CDR3: CASSPSSGTTQPQHF; D: -; J: TRBJ1-5; length: 15; size: -; V: TRBV28
DNA: TGTGCCAGCAGCCAGACACAGGGTGGCCAGCCCCAGCATTTT; CDR3: CASSQTQGGQPQHF; D: -; J: TRBJ1-5; length: 14; size: -; V: TRBV4-2
DNA: TGTGCCAGCAGCGAGTACAATGAGCAGTTCTTC; CDR3: CASSEYNEQFF; D: -; J: TRBJ2-1; length: 11; size: -; V: TRBV7-9
DNA: TGCGCCAGCAGCCCCGGCACAGATACGCAGTATTTT; CDR3: CASSPGTDTQYF; D: -; J: TRBJ2-3; length: 12; size: -; V: TRBV5-1
DNA: TGTGCCAGCAGTTACCCGTCGCGGGGCTACACCTTC; CDR3: CASSYPSRGYTF; D: -; J: TRBJ1-2; length: 12; size: -; V: TRBV6-2/TRBV6-3
DNA: TGTGCCAGCAGCCTCATTGCAGGGGGCAGGGAGACCCAGTACTTC; CDR3: CASSLIAGGRETQYF; D: TRBD1; J: TRBJ2-5; length: 15; size: -; V: TRBV7-3
DNA: TGTGCCAGCAGCCCCCGGCGACACGGGGAGCTGTTTTTT; CDR3: CASSPRRHGELFF; D: -; J: TRBJ2-2; length: 13; size: -; V: TRBV13
DNA: TGCGCCAGCAGCTGGGGGGACAGGGAGAACACTGAAGCTTTCTTT; CDR3: CASSWGDRENTEAFF; D: TRBD1; J: TRBJ1-1; length: 15; size: -; V: TRBV5-1
DNA: TGTGCCAGCTCACCATCATCAGGGCGGAACACTGAAGCTTTCTTT; CDR3: CASSPSSGRNTEAFF; D: -; J: TRBJ1-1; length: 15; size: -; V: TRBV18
DNA: TGTGCCAGCAGTGAATTGACAAGGACTAATGAAAAACTGTTTTTT; CDR3: CASSELTRTNEKLFF; D: -; J: TRBJ1-4; length: 15; size: -; V: TRBV6-1
DNA: TGTGCCAGCAGTCCAAACCCAGGGGCCTCCACCTACGAGCAGTACTTC; CDR3: CASSPNPGASTYEQYF; D: -; J: TRBJ2-7; length: 16; size: few; V: TRBV27
DNA: TGTGCCAGCAGCTTAAGCGGGGCAAACACCGGGGAGCTGTTTTTT; CDR3: CASSLSGANTGELFF; D: -; J: TRBJ2-2; length: 15; size: -; V: TRBV7-3
DNA: TGTGCCAGCAGCTTTATCAGCGGGAGTATTGGCGAGCAGTACTTC; CDR3: CASSFISGSIGEQYF; D: TRBD2; J: TRBJ2-7; length: 15; size: -; V: TRBV7-3
DNA: TGTGCCAGCAGCCCGCTACCCCGACAGGCTGAAGCTTTCTTT; CDR3: CASSPLPRQAEAFF; D: -; J: TRBJ1-1; length: 14; size: -; V: TRBV3-1/TRBV3-2